The 16 T cell receptor beta chains given below trace back to one sample, sequenced in a study of shared clonotypes between healthy human individuals (dated by TCRdb to the early 2020s). CD8 naive samples consisted of CD45RO-negative cells that were positively selected for CCR7, yielding a CD45RA+CCR7+ population without TemRA cells. Libraries came from the immunoSEQ multiplex PCR assay. Sourced from immuneACCESS, this table was stored by TCRdb with only in-frame sequences that have V and J called. A share of the clones is absent; for the studies checked, an unresolved V gene accounts for under half, and the remainder has no known explanation. A total of under 600,000 clones appear in this sample, 98% of them only once. The ten largest clonotypes hold more than 0.3% of the sample. The sequenced sample consisted of naive CD8+ T cells sorted from blood. Taken with the paper, the label for cell subset or site translates to: CD45RA+CCR7+. The receptors here all came from a man in his thirties or forties in good health.

This sequence joins TRBV10-3 and TRBJ2-7; 7 nucleotides match TRBD1. With 9 bases clipped from V and 1 base from J, the junction kept 6 bases outside the gene matches. Germline V gene lookup returns CDR1 ENHRY and CDR2 SYGVKD. This CDR3 contains 13 residues. The CDR3 protein is CAIADRESYEQYF. In DNA, the CDR3 is TGTGCCATTGCAGACAGGGAGTCCTACGAGCAGTACTTC.

The chain's CDR3 is CASSQGLRANTGELFF. In nucleotides, the CDR3 is TGTGCCAGCAGCCAAGGTCTCAGAGCAAACACCGGGGAGCTGTTTTTT. The rearrangement joins TRBV14 to TRBJ2-2; no firm D call. The length of the CDR3 is 16 residues. V was trimmed by 1 base and J by 2 bases, leaving 11 bases between them. Germline V gene sequence: CDR1 SGHDN, CDR2 FVKESK.

This clone was recorded only once. The rearrangement uses TRBV9 and TRBJ2-7; TRBD2 is a possible D gene (6 bases). CDR3 length: 14 amino acids. The V gene lost 2 bases and the J gene lost 5 bases, with 14 bases spanning the gap. The germline V gene encodes CDR1 SGDLS and CDR2 YYNGEE. The CDR3 DNA follows: TGTGCCAGCAGCGTGCAGGGATCGGGGGACGAGCAGTACTTC. It specifies CASSVQGSGDEQYF.

This clone was recorded a few times. This chain links TRBV4-1 with TRBJ2-1; the D gene is possibly TRBD2 (6 bases). The CDR3 consists of 16 residues. Trimming took off 3 bases at V and 5 bases at J, with 17 bases between the two ends. CDR1 is MGHRA and CDR2 is YSYEKL in the germline V gene. CDR3 bases: TGCGCCAGCAGCCAGTTACGGGAGAGGGCGGACAATGAGCAGTTCTTC. Its translation: CASSQLRERADNEQFF.

This sequence joins TRBV10-2 and TRBJ2-1; 13 nucleotides line up with TRBD2. Germline trimming cut 6 bases from V and 11 bases from J; bases unmatched to any gene: 1. The CDR3 has 12 amino acids. CDR1 and CDR2 (germline): WSHSY, SAAADI. The CDR3 reads CASRGTSGKQFF. CDR3 in DNA: TGCGCCAGCAGGGGGACTAGCGGGAAGCAGTTCTTC.

The V call is TRBV7-6, the J call TRBJ2-7, with no clear D. V dropped 1 base and J dropped 0 bases, with 10 bases sitting between them. Germline V CDR1 and CDR2: SGHVS, FNYEAQ. The CDR3 spans 15 residues. CDR3 sequence reads: CASSLGAGRSYEQYF. CDR3 DNA: TGTGCCAGCAGCTTAGGGGCCGGTCGCTCCTACGAGCAGTACTTC.

This chain joins TRBV5-1 and TRBJ2-5; a possible D gene is TRBD2 (5 bases). Trimming pared 0 bases from V and 5 bases from J, leaving 11 bases between. Germline lookup yields CDR1 SGHRS and CDR2 YFSETQ. The CDR3 is 14 residues long. The CDR3 nucleotides read TGCGCCAGCAGCTTGGCCGAGGGCCGGGAGACCCAGTACTTC. Translating it yields CASSLAEGRETQYF.

This clone showed up just once. The CDR3 sequence: CASSPGERSNEQYF. The CDR3 bases are TGTGCCAGCAGCCCCGGGGAAAGGAGTAACGAGCAGTACTTC. The chain has TRBV14 and TRBJ2-5; possible D gene TRBD2, 5 bases. The DNA matches TRBJ2-7 better at its end, which makes the J call doubtful. Germline values: CDR1 SGHDN, CDR2 FVKESK. The CDR3 length is 14 residues.

This clone came up once. The rearrangement joins TRBV6-4 to TRBJ2-3; TRBD1 matches at 10 bases. Germline trimming cut 4 bases from V and 10 bases from J; bases unmatched to any gene: 11. This CDR3 has 15 residues. The V gene's germline CDR1 is MRHNA and CDR2 SNTAGT. The CDR3 nucleotides read TGTGCCAGCAGTGCCACCGGGACAGGGGATGATGCGCAGTATTTT. Translated: CASSATGTGDDAQYF.

The V and J genes are TRBV7-6 and TRBJ2-5; 10 bases line up with TRBD2. The CDR3 length is 18 residues. The V and J ends lost 5 bases and 3 bases, in that order; junction bases with no gene match: 15. Germline V CDR1 and CDR2: SGHVS, FNYEAQ. CDR3 region: CASSPKGIGLAEEETQYF. The CDR3 DNA is TGTGCCAGCAGCCCGAAGGGAATCGGACTAGCGGAGGAAGAGACCCAGTACTTC.

J is TRBJ1-2 and V is TRBV7-9, with D uncertain. The CDR3 has 13 amino acids. The V end was cut by 1 base, the J end by 7 bases, with 10 bases between. Germline values: CDR1 SEHNR, CDR2 FQNEAQ (reference sequence). The CDR3 coding sequence is TGTGCCAGCAGCTTAGACCTGACGCTTGGCTACACCTTC. It is translated as CASSLDLTLGYTF.

V gene TRBV5-6 combines with J gene TRBJ2-2; maybe TRBD1 (5 bases). CDR1 is SGHDT and CDR2 is YYEEEE in the germline V gene. The CDR3 sequence is 13 residues long. V was clipped by 6 bases and J by 1 base, with 7 bases between them. The CDR3 protein is CASNQGNTGELFF. In DNA form, the CDR3 reads TGTGCCAGCAACCAGGGGAACACCGGGGAGCTGTTTTTT.

The rearrangement joins TRBV27 to TRBJ2-7, with a tentative D call TRBD2 (6 bases). The V gene lost 7 bases and the J gene lost 0 bases, with 16 bases spanning the gap. Germline V gene lookup returns CDR1 MNHEY and CDR2 SMNVEV (reference sequence). CDR3 length: 15 amino acids. CDR3 DNA sequence: TGTGCCAGCAACCGAGGGACTTCTCCCTCCTACGAGCAGTACTTC. Translating it yields CASNRGTSPSYEQYF.

The chain links TRBV9 to TRBJ2-3; TRBD2 agrees at 15 bases. Trimming at V came to 4 bases and at J to 0 bases, leaving 6 bases not matched to a gene. The V gene's germline CDR1 is SGDLS and CDR2 YYNGEE. The CDR3 sequence is 18 residues long. CDR3 residues: CASSPGLAGGRSTDTQYF. DNA for the CDR3: TGTGCCAGCAGCCCTGGACTAGCGGGAGGGCGGAGCACAGATACGCAGTATTTT.

The V and J genes are TRBV5-8 and TRBJ2-5, with 11 bases lining up with TRBD2. Germline V gene lookup returns CDR1 SGHTS and CDR2 YDEGEE. Trimming cost V 2 bases and J 2 bases; bases outside gene matches: 11. The CDR3 is 18 amino acids. The CDR3 region is CASSLTGYGTSGQETQYF. The CDR3, as DNA: TGTGCCAGCAGCTTAACAGGATACGGGACTAGCGGTCAAGAGACCCAGTACTTC.

The rearrangement links TRBV9 to TRBJ2-7; TRBD1 aligns across 8 bases. The CDR3 extends over 14 amino acids. The V segment lost 4 bases and the J segment 5 bases; nucleotides outside the gene matches: 8. CDR1 is SGDLS and CDR2 is YYNGEE in the germline V gene. The CDR3 nucleotides are TGTGCCAGCAGCAGGGGGGACAGGAGAGACGAGCAGTACTTC. This encodes CASSRGDRRDEQYF. Using reference TRBV9 and TRBJ2-7 for the parts outside the CDR3, the full variable domain is DSGVTQTPKHLITATGQRVTLRCSPRSGDLSVYWYQQSLDQGLQFLIQYYNGEERAKGNILERFSAQQFPDLHSELNLSSLELGDSALYFCASSRGDRRDEQYFGPGTRLTVT.